This entry features one T cell receptor beta chain sequence. The antigen remains unidentified. Each CDR3 protein gets one entry after TCRdb re-called the 5' RACE reads with MiXCR. This sample has about 200,000 distinct CDR3 sequences, with less than 20% found just once. These data are taken from a study of identical twins. The study, taken as a whole, reports: Low generation probability was overrepresented in out-of-frame alpha sequences shared by twins.

This sample also belongs to another study, concerning T cells expressing NK-cell markers. That investigation notes: These clonotypes, the leaders elsewhere, also led the CD3+CD56-NKG2C+ fraction in a few donors.

The sequenced sample was CD8+ T cells sorted from blood. The sequence was collected from a woman aged 18-30 years in good health.

This chain's CDR3 is CASTQTSSGSTYNEQFF. The DNA of the CDR3 is TGCGCCAGCACCCAGACCTCTAGCGGGAGTACTTACAATGAGCAGTTCTTC. This chain connects TRBV4-1 to TRBJ2-1; TRBD2 matches 10 bases. Trimming took 7 bases from V and 4 from J; bases not matched to a gene: 13. CDR1 and CDR2 (germline): MGHRA, YSYEKL. CDR3 size: 17 residues.